This T cell receptor beta chain was found in a study of T-cell reconstitution after alpha-beta-depleted transplantation in children (TCRdb year 2016). Regarding the study in general: The study quantitatively tracked T-cell immune reconstitution after TCRalphabeta/CD19-depleted allogeneic hematopoietic cell transplantation in children using TCR repertoire profiling.

Summary of the overall study and its limitations: About two months after transplant, the apparently early recovery of alphabetaT-cell counts reportedly depended on just several hundred clones that had expanded rapidly and came from non-depleted graft cells. In some patients, high TCRbeta diversity at day 60 was attributed to recipient T cells and intrathymic progenitors that had survived conditioning. The frequencies of hyperexpanded clones fell over the following months, and after one year, T-cell counts and TCRbeta diversity were mostly attributed to newly produced T cells.

The germline V gene provides CDR1 SGDLS and CDR2 YYNGEE. V loses 4 bases at its end and J loses 1 base; junction bases beyond the gene matches: 6. The CDR3, from cysteine to phenylalanine, totals 15 residues. Here the CDR3 DNA is all that survives: 45 bases in frame from base 1. This clonotype has a handful of counts. Its antigen remains undetermined. Nothing much larger sits one base from this clone, and base qualities are not available. The library was prepared using PCR. The listed sequencing device is Illumina HiSeq 2500. Molecular barcoding was employed in the preparation of TCR libraries, with unique molecular identifiers being used to normalize TCRbeta repertoire quantification. Through fastp at Q25 and MiXCR, TCRdb rebuilt clones from the public reads, retaining in-frame beta chains. Records with the same CDR3 protein are collapsed into one entry carrying the most frequent genes and DNA. Recorded for this sample are 900,000 or so distinct CDR3 sequences; roughly 15% of them occurred a single time. Just under 5% of the sample belongs to the ten largest clones.

The treatment or condition label, as the study defines it: allogeneic hematopoietic cell transplantation with graft depleted of TCRalphabeta T cells and CD19 B cells. TCRalphabeta/CD19-depleted allogeneic hematopoietic cell grafts were given to the transplant recipients, all of whom were children. The chain links TRBV9 with TRBJ2-5; TRBD1 agrees with 8 junctional bases. This specimen was PBMCs, mostly from graft donor cells, taken 360 days after TCRalphabeta/CD19-depleted stem cell transplant. The sequence came from a male patient aged 10 to 17 who had a stem cell transplant for acute lymphoblastic leukemia, so the T cells may come from the graft donor. This receptor has the CDR3 CASSTQGARQETQYF. DNA sequence: TGTGCCAGCAGCACTCAGGGGGCCCGCCAAGAGACCCAGTACTTC. Reference TRBV9 and TRBJ2-5 proteins supply the regions before and after the CDR3; the full variable domain is: DSGVTQTPKHLITATGQRVTLRCSPRSGDLSVYWYQQSLDQGLQFLIQYYNGEERAKGNILERFSAQQFPDLHSELNLSSLELGDSALYFCASSTQGARQETQYFGPGTRLLVL.